This T cell receptor beta chain was identified in a study of metastatic and nonmetastatic thyroid tumors. Study overall: From malignant and benign thyroid patients, repertoires in blood and in tumor or nodule tissue were compared. Study findings and constraints: When malignant thyroid tumors were compared with benign nodules, TCR beta diversity was reportedly significantly higher in the malignant tumors. This held in both blood and tumor samples.

Authors' data handling: What underpinned the distant-metastasis classifier for papillary thyroid cancer was the set of CDR3 differences across clinicopathological groups. TCRdb re-called clones via MiXCR from the PCR reads. TCRdb's processing, not the authors', yielded these V and J calls. The sample has under 30,000 clones, 20% to 25% seen once; the top ten hold roughly two fifths. The CDR3 consists of 16 residues. Germline CDR1 reads PRHDT; CDR2 reads FYEKMQ (reference sequence). With respect to this clone: Its antigen is still unknown. The junction and the germline gene differ at one end; a read error may be behind it.

No patient had received any treatment before thyroid surgery. The V gene is TRBV13, the J gene TRBJ1-5, with 9 bases that match TRBD1. The specimen was blood. This receptor was obtained from a female donor with papillary thyroid cancer or a benign thyroid nodule (not recorded which). Some clones in this sample may be carry-over from other donors' samples. The DNA for the CDR3 is TGTGTCAGCAGCTCGGGACAGGGAGATAGCAATCAGCCCCAGCATTTT. Amino acid sequence: CVSSSGQGDSNQPQHF. The whole variable domain, filled in from reference TRBV13 and TRBJ1-5, reads AAGVIQSPRHLIKEKRETATLKCYPIPRHDTVYWYQQGPGQDPQFLISFYEKMQSDKGSIPDRFSAQQFSDYHSELNMSSLELGDSALYFCVSSSGQGDSNQPQHFGDGTRLSIL.